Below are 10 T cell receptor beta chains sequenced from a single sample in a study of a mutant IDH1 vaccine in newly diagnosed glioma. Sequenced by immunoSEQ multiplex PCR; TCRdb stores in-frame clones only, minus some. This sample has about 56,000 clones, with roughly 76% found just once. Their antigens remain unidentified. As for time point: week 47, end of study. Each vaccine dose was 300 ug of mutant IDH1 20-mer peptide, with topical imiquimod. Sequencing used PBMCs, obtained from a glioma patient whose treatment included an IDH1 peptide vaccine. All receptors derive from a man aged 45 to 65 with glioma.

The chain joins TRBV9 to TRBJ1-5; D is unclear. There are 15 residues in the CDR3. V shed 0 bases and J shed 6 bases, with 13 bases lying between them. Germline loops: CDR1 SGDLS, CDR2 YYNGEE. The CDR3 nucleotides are TGTGCCAGCAGCGTAGAGGGCCGGTGGGGTCAGCCCCAGCATTTT. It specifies CASSVEGRWGQPQHF.

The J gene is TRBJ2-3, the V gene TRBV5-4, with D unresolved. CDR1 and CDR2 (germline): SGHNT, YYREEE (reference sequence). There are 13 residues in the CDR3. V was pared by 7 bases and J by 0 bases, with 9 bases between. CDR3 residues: CASWPWSTDTQYF. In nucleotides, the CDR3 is TGTGCCAGCTGGCCCTGGAGCACAGATACGCAGTATTTT. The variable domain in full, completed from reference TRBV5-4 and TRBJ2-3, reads ETGVTQSPTHLIKTRGQQVTLRCSSQSGHNTVSWYQQALGQGPQFIFQYYREEENGRGNFPPRFSGLQFPNYSSELNVNALELDDSALYLCASWPWSTDTQYFGPGTRLTVL.

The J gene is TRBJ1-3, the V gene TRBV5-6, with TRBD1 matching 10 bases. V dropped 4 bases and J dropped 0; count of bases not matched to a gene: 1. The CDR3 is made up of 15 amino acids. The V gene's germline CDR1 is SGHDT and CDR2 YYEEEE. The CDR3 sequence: CASSRDRGSGNTIYF. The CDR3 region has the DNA TGTGCCAGCAGCCGGGACAGGGGCTCTGGAAACACCATATATTTT.

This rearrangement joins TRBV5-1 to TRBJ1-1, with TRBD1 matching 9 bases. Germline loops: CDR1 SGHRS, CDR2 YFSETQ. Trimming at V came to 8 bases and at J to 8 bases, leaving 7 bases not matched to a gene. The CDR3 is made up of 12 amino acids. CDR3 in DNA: TGCGCCAGTACACCGGACAGGGGAGAAGCTTTCTTT. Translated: CASTPDRGEAFF.

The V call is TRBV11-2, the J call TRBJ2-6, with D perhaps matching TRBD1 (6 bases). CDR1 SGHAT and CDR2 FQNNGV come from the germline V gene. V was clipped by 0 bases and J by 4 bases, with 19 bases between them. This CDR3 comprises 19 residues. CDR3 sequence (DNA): TGTGCCAGCAGCTTAGATCAGAGGACAGCTTCGGGGGGGGCCAACGTCCTGACTTTC. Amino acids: CASSLDQRTASGGANVLTF.

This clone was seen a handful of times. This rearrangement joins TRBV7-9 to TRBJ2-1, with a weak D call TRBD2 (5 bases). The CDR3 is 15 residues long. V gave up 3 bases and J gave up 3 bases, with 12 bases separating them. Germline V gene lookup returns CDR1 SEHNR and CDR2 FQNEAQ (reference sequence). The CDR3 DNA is TGTGCCAGCAGCTTCAGGACTGGATACTACAATGAGCAGTTCTTC. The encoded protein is CASSFRTGYYNEQFF.

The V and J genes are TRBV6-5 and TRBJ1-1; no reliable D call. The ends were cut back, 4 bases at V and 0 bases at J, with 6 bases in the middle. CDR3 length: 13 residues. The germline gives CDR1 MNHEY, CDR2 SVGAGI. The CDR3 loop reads CASSWGMNTEAFF. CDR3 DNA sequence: TGTGCCAGCAGTTGGGGTATGAACACTGAAGCTTTCTTT.

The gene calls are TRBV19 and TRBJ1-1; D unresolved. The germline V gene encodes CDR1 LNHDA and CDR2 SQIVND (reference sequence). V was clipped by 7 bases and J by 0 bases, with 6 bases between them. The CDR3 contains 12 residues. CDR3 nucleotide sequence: TGTGCCAGTAAATTTTTGAACACTGAAGCTTTCTTT. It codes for CASKFLNTEAFF. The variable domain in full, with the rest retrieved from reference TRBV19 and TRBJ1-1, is DGGITQSPKYLFRKEGQNVTLSCEQNLNHDAMYWYRQDPGQGLRLIYYSQIVNDFQKGDIAEGYSVSREKKESFPLTVTSAQKNPTAFYLCASKFLNTEAFFGQGTRLTVV.

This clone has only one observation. As DNA, the CDR3 is TGTGCCAGCAGCCCACTAGCTCCCACCGGGGAGCTGTTTTTT. It encodes CASSPLAPTGELFF. The chain combines TRBV2 with TRBJ2-2, with D perhaps matching TRBD2 (6 bases). V was shortened by 6 bases and J by 4 bases, with 12 bases between the two germline ends. The CDR3 has 14 residues. Per the germline V gene, CDR1 is SNHLY and CDR2 is FYNNEI.

In nucleotides, the CDR3 is TGCGCCAGCAGCCAAGAACCGGGCCTTGCATATGGCTACACCTTC. It specifies CASSQEPGLAYGYTF. V and J are TRBV4-3 and TRBJ1-2; no clear D gene. The germline V gene has CDR1 LGHNA and CDR2 YSLEER. The CDR3 sequence is 15 residues long. Trimming took off 0 bases at V and 5 bases at J, with 13 bases between the two ends.